The rows below give T cell receptor beta chains drawn from one sample of a study of T cell changes during pregnancy in multiple sclerosis. This table comes from immunoSEQ multiplex PCR, and its TCRdb copy is limited to in-frame clones, with some not included. The sample holds some 93,000 clones; roughly 91% are singletons and the top ten take approximately 1.7%. Sequencing was performed on peripheral blood, taken after pregnancy. These TCRs come from a female donor in good health, enrolled as a control in a pregnancy study. CDR3s include the opening cysteine and the closing phenylalanine or tryptophan. The D gene is left open where the match is weak. The listing skips clone size in some rows; elsewhere it reads once, few, many or a size class.

CDR3 protein | CDR3 DNA | V gene | clone size | J gene | D gene | CDR3 length
CASSPGSSGADTQYF | TGTGCCAGCAGCCCAGGGTCATCGGGGGCAGATACGCAGTATTTT | TRBV7-3 | . | TRBJ2-3 | . | 15
CASSEGLNTEAFF | TGTGCCAGCAGTGAAGGGCTGAACACTGAAGCTTTCTTT | TRBV2 | . | TRBJ1-1 | . | 13
CASSSGGANVLTF | TGTGCCAGCAGCTCAGGTGGGGCCAACGTCCTGACTTTC | TRBV7-9 | . | TRBJ2-6 | . | 13
CASSHSYEQYF | TGTGCCAGCAGTCACAGCTACGAGCAGTACTTC | TRBV7-6 | few | TRBJ2-7 | . | 11
CASSQDWRGAGDTQYF | TGCGCCAGCAGCCAAGATTGGCGGGGGGCCGGGGATACGCAGTATTTT | TRBV4-1 | . | TRBJ2-3 | TRBD2 | 16
CASSWTSGGRELFF | TGTGCCAGCAGCTGGACTAGCGGGGGTCGGGAGCTGTTTTTT | TRBV7-2 | . | TRBJ2-2 | TRBD2 | 14
CASSPRETGGNQPQHF | TGTGCCAGCAGCCCCCGGGAGACGGGGGGCAATCAGCCCCAGCATTTT | TRBV7-2 | . | TRBJ1-5 | . | 16
CASSPGGGSYEQYF | TGTGCCAGCAGCCCCGGGGGGGGATCCTACGAGCAGTACTTC | TRBV5-8 | . | TRBJ2-7 | TRBD2 | 14
CASSPQGRPNEKLFF | TGTGCCAGTAGTCCCCAGGGAAGGCCTAATGAAAAACTGTTTTTT | TRBV19 | . | TRBJ1-4 | . | 15
CASSFAGDTEAFF | TGTGCCAGCAGCTTCGCAGGGGATACTGAAGCTTTCTTT | TRBV5-4 | . | TRBJ1-1 | . | 13
CASSLGGQLEAFF | TGTGCCAGCAGCTTAGGGGGGCAGCTAGAAGCTTTCTTT | TRBV7-9 | . | TRBJ1-1 | . | 13
CASSYSGTQSGNTIYF | TGTGCCAGCAGTTACTCGGGGACACAATCTGGAAACACCATATATTTT | TRBV6-5 | . | TRBJ1-3 | . | 16
CASSIPFGQGRAGELFF | TGTGCCAGTAGTATCCCGTTTGGACAGGGACGCGCCGGGGAGCTGTTTTTT | TRBV19 | . | TRBJ2-2 | TRBD1 | 17
CASSETSLGTDTQYF | TGTGCCAGCAGCGAGACTAGCCTAGGCACAGATACGCAGTATTTT | TRBV9 | . | TRBJ2-3 | TRBD2 | 15
CASTPRSFRGYTF | TGTGCCAGCACCCCGCGAAGTTTCCGTGGCTACACCTTC | TRBV5-8 | . | TRBJ1-2 | . | 13
CAITQAPNEKLFF | TGTGCCATCACGCAGGCGCCTAATGAAAAACTGTTTTTT | TRBV10-3 | . | TRBJ1-4 | . | 13
CASSFNWAGTADTEAFF | TGTGCCAGCAGCTTCAATTGGGCCGGGACAGCGGACACTGAAGCTTTCTTT | TRBV5-5 | . | TRBJ1-1 | TRBD1 | 17
CASSPDRPNQPQHF | TGTGCCAGCAGCCCCGACAGGCCCAATCAGCCCCAGCATTTT | TRBV6-5 | once | TRBJ1-5 | . | 14
CASSPPLGGSRGNEQFF | TGTGCCAGCTCACCACCCCTCGGGGGAAGCCGCGGTAATGAGCAGTTCTTC | TRBV18 | . | TRBJ2-1 | . | 17
CASSVEDRLYEAEAFF | TGTGCCAGCAGCGTAGAGGACAGACTATACGAGGCTGAAGCTTTCTTT | TRBV9 | . | TRBJ1-1 | . | 16
CASRNPSGGADTQYF | TGTGCCAGCAGAAATCCTAGCGGGGGGGCCGATACGCAGTATTTT | TRBV5-4 | . | TRBJ2-3 | TRBD2 | 15
CASSPTRLMNTEAFF | TGCGCCAGCAGCCCTACTAGACTCATGAACACTGAAGCTTTCTTT | TRBV4-3 | . | TRBJ1-1 | . | 15
CASSFAGPEGNQPQHF | TGTGCCAGCAGCTTTGCAGGGCCCGAGGGCAATCAGCCCCAGCATTTT | TRBV13 | . | TRBJ1-5 | . | 16
CASSNQARGTGKETQYF | TGTGCCAGCAGCAATCAGGCAAGGGGGACAGGGAAAGAGACCCAGTACTTC | TRBV7-6 | . | TRBJ2-5 | TRBD1 | 17
CAWSLDGRVGEKLFF | TGTGCCTGGAGCCTGGATGGCAGGGTAGGGGAAAAACTGTTTTTT | TRBV30 | . | TRBJ1-4 | . | 15
CASSREVRNQPQHF | TGCGCCAGCAGCCGCGAGGTTAGGAATCAGCCCCAGCATTTT | TRBV4-3 | . | TRBJ1-5 | . | 14
CASSFQTGELFF | TGTGCCAGCAGCTTTCAAACCGGGGAGCTGTTTTTT | TRBV11-1 | few | TRBJ2-2 | . | 12
CASRTFGEGQPQHF | TGTGCCAGCAGGACTTTCGGGGAAGGTCAGCCCCAGCATTTT | TRBV6-5 | . | TRBJ1-5 | . | 14
CAWRGTANSNSPLHF | TGTGCCTGGAGGGGGACAGCCAACTCGAATTCACCCCTCCACTTT | TRBV30 | . | TRBJ1-6 | TRBD1 | 15
CASSLGRGGSYNEQFF | TGTGCCAGCAGCTTAGGGCGGGGGGGCTCCTACAATGAGCAGTTCTTC | TRBV13 | once | TRBJ2-1 | TRBD2 | 16
CASSAGQGTGGYTF | TGCGCCAGCAGCGCGGGACAGGGGACGGGAGGCTACACCTTC | TRBV4-1 | . | TRBJ1-2 | TRBD1 | 14
CASRYSGSSYNEQFF | TGTGCCAGCAGATACAGCGGAAGCTCCTACAATGAGCAGTTCTTC | TRBV27 | . | TRBJ2-1 | . | 15
CASSQDPRTGAFGYTF | TGCGCCAGCAGCCAAGATCCTCGGACAGGGGCTTTCGGCTACACCTTC | TRBV4-3 | . | TRBJ1-2 | TRBD1 | 16
CASSLGGQNLYEQYF | TGTGCCAGCAGCTTAGGGGGACAGAACCTCTACGAGCAGTACTTC | TRBV7-8 | . | TRBJ2-7 | TRBD1 | 15
CASSQRGQGNEQFF | TGTGCCAGCAGCCAACGGGGACAGGGAAATGAGCAGTTCTTC | TRBV4-2 | . | TRBJ2-1 | TRBD1 | 14
CASSDGQGSYNSPLHF | TGTGCCAGCAGCGACGGACAGGGTTCCTATAATTCACCCCTCCACTTT | TRBV7-9 | . | TRBJ1-6 | TRBD1 | 16
CASSVRGSGVDGYTF | TGTGCCAGCAGCGTCAGGGGATCAGGAGTGGATGGCTACACCTTC | TRBV9 | . | TRBJ1-2 | . | 15
CAWRKTGSSYEQYF | TGTGCCTGGAGAAAGACAGGGAGCTCCTACGAGCAGTACTTC | TRBV30 | . | TRBJ2-7 | TRBD1 | 14
CASSLGQGNYGYTF | TGTGCCAGTAGTTTGGGACAGGGAAACTATGGCTACACCTTC | TRBV19 | . | TRBJ1-2 | TRBD1 | 14
CASSNCGTGDNQPQHF | TGTGCCAGCAGCAATTGTGGGACAGGGGACAATCAGCCCCAGCATTTT | TRBV21-1 | . | TRBJ1-5 | . | 16
CASSMGQPNTEAFF | TGTGCCAGTAGTATGGGCCAGCCGAACACTGAAGCTTTCTTT | TRBV19 | few | TRBJ1-1 | . | 14
CACKGGTDTQYF | TGCGCCTGCAAGGGGGGCACAGATACGCAGTATTTT | TRBV5-1 | . | TRBJ2-3 | . | 12
CASSLRVGVRGTDTQYF | TGCGCCAGCAGCCTTAGGGTCGGGGTGCGCGGCACAGATACGCAGTATTTT | TRBV4-1 | once | TRBJ2-3 | . | 17
CASSLARGQGGSTEAFF | TGCGCCAGCAGCTTGGCCAGGGGACAGGGCGGAAGCACTGAAGCTTTCTTT | TRBV5-1 | . | TRBJ1-1 | TRBD1 | 17
CASSPAPGTGNTIYF | TGTGCCAGCTCACCCGCCCCAGGGACTGGAAACACCATATATTTT | TRBV18 | . | TRBJ1-3 | . | 15
CASSQVQWDTQYF | TGCGCCAGCAGCCAAGTTCAGTGGGATACGCAGTATTTT | TRBV4-3 | . | TRBJ2-3 | . | 13
CASSLSGGGNYGYTF | TGTGCCAGCAGCTTAAGTGGTGGGGGCAACTATGGCTACACCTTC | TRBV7-9 | . | TRBJ1-2 | . | 15
CASSPRQGPGPLHF | TGTGCCAGCAGTCCCAGACAGGGACCGGGACCCCTCCACTTT | TRBV27 | few | TRBJ1-6 | TRBD1 | 14
CASSPQRNQPQHF | TGCGCCAGCAGCCCTCAGCGGAATCAGCCCCAGCATTTT | TRBV4-1 | few | TRBJ1-5 | . | 13